This TCR beta chain was documented in a study of human T cells and chemical hapten exposure. Study details: Investigators sensitized about 2 cm by about 2 cm of upper inner arm skin with 2% DPC. Variation in per-sample TCR yields came mainly from small pooled library volume differences.

Study-wide results and caveats: Expanded TCRs showed more large CDR3 clusters than pre-sensitization or healthy control sets. Donors in the study had alopecia, meaning their immune response may differ from healthy people's.

Many counts were recorded for this clonotype. Its antigen remains unknown. MiXCR was run by TCRdb on the RACE reads, yielding one entry per CDR3 protein. There are 300,000 to 450,000 distinct CDR3 sequences in the sample; roughly 5.3% occur only once, and just over 2.5% lies in the top ten. V lost 0 bases and J lost 0, with 15 bases in between. The CDR3 consists of 18 residues. CDR1 and CDR2 (germline): MNHEY, SVGAGI. Time point reported: pre-sensitization, week 0. As for treatment: therapeutic diphenylcyclopropenone sensitization with weekly scalp DPC. The sample in question was whole blood, obtained in connection with sensitization to the hapten diphenylcyclopropenone (DPC). The V call is TRBV6-5, the J call TRBJ1-3; D call uncertain. The TCR sequence derives from a woman between 50 and 59 years old with alopecia areata. Some clones in this sample may be carry-over from other donors' samples. The DNA of the CDR3 is TGTGCCAGCAGTTACTCGTCTCCGGACTCAAGCTCTGGAAACACCATATATTTT. The encoded protein is CASSYSSPDSSSGNTIYF.